The 20 T cell receptor beta chains in this list originate from one sample, sequenced in a study of breast tumors, draining lymph nodes, adjacent tissues. TCRdb reprocessed the multiplex PCR reads via MiXCR and lists one record per CDR3 protein. The sample lists 170,000 or so distinct CDR3 sequences, roughly a third occurring once. Breast cancer patients provided tissue from their axillary draining lymph nodes. The sequencing input was axillary lymph node tissue. The receptor set was obtained from a female donor with breast cancer. Some clones in this sample may be carry-over from other donors' samples.

This clonotype was counted ten times or more. The chain joins TRBV30 to TRBJ1-2; the match to TRBD1 covers 7 bases. V lost 1 base and J lost 8; bases outside the gene matches: 4. From germline, CDR1 is GTSNPN and CDR2 SVGIG (reference sequence). The CDR3 is 12 amino acids. CDR3 nucleotides: TGTGCCTGGAGTGAAGGGGGCGGGGGCTACACCTTC. The encoded protein is CAWSEGGGGYTF. Full variable domain (rest looked up from reference TRBV30 and TRBJ1-2): SQTIHQWPATLVQPVGSPLSLECTVEGTSNPNLYWYRQAAGRGLQLLFYSVGIGQISSEVPQNLSASRPQDRQFILSSKKLLLSDSGFYLCAWSEGGGGYTFGSGTRLTVV.

This clonotype was seen repeatedly, ten times or more. The chain joins TRBV11-1 to TRBJ2-7, with D uncertain. The V gene lost 5 bases and the J gene lost 3 bases, with 14 bases spanning the gap. Per germline, CDR1 SGHAT and CDR2 FQDESV (reference sequence). The CDR3 sequence is 14 residues long. As DNA, the CDR3 is TGTGCCAGCAGCCCCTCAAGCCGGGTCTACGAGCAGTACTTC. Protein sequence: CASSPSSRVYEQYF.

With regard to this clonotype: Here the CDR3 omits its conserved ending phenylalanine or tryptophan, so a read error is the likely source. V gene TRBV7-9 combines with J gene TRBJ2-5, with D uncertain. With 3 bases removed from V and 4 bases from J, the gap between germline ends came to 12 bases. CDR1 and CDR2 (germline): SEHNR, FQNEAQ (reference sequence). The CDR3 runs to 14 residues. The CDR3 is CASSFGTGAETQYL. Here the CDR3 DNA reads TGTGCCAGCAGCTTCGGAACCGGCGCAGAGACCCAGTACCTC.

This clonotype was counted many times. J is TRBJ2-7 and V is TRBV7-8; maybe TRBD2 (5 bases). Germline V gene lookup returns CDR1 SGHVS and CDR2 FQNEAQ. V lost 5 bases to trimming and J lost 9 bases, with 17 bases between them. This CDR3 is 13 amino acids long. The DNA of the CDR3 is TGTGCCAGCAGCACGACCTATAGCGCCGGGCAGTACTTC. Translated, it gives CASSTTYSAGQYF.

Of note for this clonotype: It is unclear where the CDR3 begins or ends on the DNA, so no DNA is shown, and the CDR3 is as TCRdb lists it. The chain couples TRBV7-2 to TRBJ2-7; the DNA was not used to check the table's D call, TRBD2. Germline CDR1 and CDR2: SGHTA and FQGNSA. The CDR3 adds up to 23 amino acids, both ends counted. The CDR3 loop is CASSFYICSARPASGRAGYEQYF.

This clonotype appeared many times. V usage is TRBV12-5 and J usage is TRBJ2-1, with TRBD1 matching over 8 bases. CDR3 length equals 18 residues. The germline gives CDR1 LGHNT, CDR2 FRNRAP. V was pared by 1 base and J by 0 bases, with 8 bases of the junction left unmatched. CDR3: CASGLGRGTGSSYNEQFF. DNA for the CDR3: TGTGCTAGTGGTTTGGGAAGAGGGACAGGTAGCTCCTACAATGAGCAGTTCTTC.

This clonotype was counted ten times or more. The rearrangement uses TRBV5-4 and TRBJ2-3; D may be TRBD2 (5 bases). V gave up 2 bases and J gave up 6 bases, with 16 bases separating them. CDR1 is SGHNT and CDR2 is YYREEE in the germline V gene (reference sequence). CDR3 length: 15 amino acids. The CDR3 loop is CASSFPGILGDTQYF. The CDR3 DNA reads as TGTGCCAGCAGCTTCCCGGGCATACTAGGGGATACGCAGTATTTT.

This clonotype was seen ten or more times. The DNA for the CDR3 is TGCAGCGTTGAAGGGTTAGGTCCCGGCGATGAGCAGTTCTTC. Translating it yields CSVEGLGPGDEQFF. The V gene is TRBV29-1, the J gene TRBJ2-1; D gene ambiguous. CDR1 and CDR2 (germline): SQVTM, ANQGSEA. This CDR3 comprises 14 residues. Trimming stripped 1 base from V and 8 bases from J, with 15 bases between.

The table lists this clonotype with a few counts. J is TRBJ2-1 and V is TRBV6-2 or TRBV6-3; 9 bases are shared with TRBD2. The CDR3 contains 15 residues. Germline V lookup: CDR1 MNHEY, CDR2 SVGEGT. V trimming: 2 bases; J trimming: 5 bases; junction bases outside the gene matches: 4. CDR3 coding DNA: TGTGCCAGCAGTTACCGTCGGACTAGCGACAATGAGCAGTTCTTC. Encoded protein: CASSYRRTSDNEQFF.

In its sample, this clonotype was seen many times. The chain recombines TRBV3-1 with TRBJ2-7, with 7 bases identical to TRBD2. This CDR3 is 15 amino acids long. Germline V gene lookup returns CDR1 LGHDT and CDR2 YNNKEL (reference sequence). After removal of 1 base from V and 3 bases from J, the junction contained 6 bases not matched to a gene. The CDR3 sequence: CASSQGMAGDYEQYF. The CDR3 nucleotides are TGTGCCAGCAGCCAAGGGATGGCGGGAGACTACGAGCAGTACTTC.

There are many counts of this clonotype. The CDR3 DNA is TGTGCCAGCAGCCGACAGGGGAATGAGCAGTACTTC. Translation gives CASSRQGNEQYF. This chain links TRBV6-2 or TRBV6-3 with TRBJ2-7, with 8 bases identical to TRBD1. CDR1 and CDR2 (germline): MNHEY, SVGEGT. The CDR3 is made up of 12 amino acids. V gave up 6 bases and J gave up 7 bases; unmatched junction bases: 5.

The chain employs TRBV27 and TRBJ2-7; D possibly corresponds to TRBD2 (6 bases). This CDR3 is 16 amino acids long. Germline V gives CDR1 MNHEY, CDR2 SMNVEV (reference sequence). Trimming removed 1 base at V and 2 bases at J, with 15 bases between. The CDR3 loop reads CASSLLSGEPTYEQYF. The CDR3 bases are TGTGCCAGCAGTTTATTATCGGGGGAACCTACCTACGAGCAGTACTTC.

This clonotype was found many times. The chain carries TRBV7-9 and TRBJ2-1, with a tentative D call TRBD1 (5 bases). The CDR3 runs 14 residues. Germline V gene sequence: CDR1 SEHNR, CDR2 FQNEAQ (reference sequence). V dropped 7 bases and J dropped 3 bases, with 13 bases sitting between them. The chain's CDR3 is CASTKGQNYNEQFF. The DNA of the CDR3 is TGTGCCAGCACAAAGGGGCAGAACTACAATGAGCAGTTCTTC.

This clonotype was seen many times. The chain links TRBV9 to TRBJ2-3; 10 bases match TRBD2. CDR3 length: 16 amino acids. CDR1 and CDR2 (germline): SGDLS, YYNGEE. Losses at the gene ends were 3 bases for V and 2 bases for J; bases not matched to a gene: 6. The CDR3 coding sequence is TGTGCCAGCAGCGGCTTAGCGGGAGGCCCCACAGATACGCAGTATTTT. This gives the protein CASSGLAGGPTDTQYF.

This clonotype was picked up many times. This chain links TRBV11-3 with TRBJ1-5, with D unclear. Germline V gene data show CDR1 as SGHNT and CDR2 as YENEEA. V lost 1 base, J lost 0 bases, and 4 bases lay in between. The CDR3 runs 14 residues. Here the CDR3 DNA reads TGTGCCAGCAGCTTAGCTCCTAGCAATCAGCCCCAGCATTTT. Translating gives CASSLAPSNQPQHF.

This clonotype has a count of ten or more. This chain links TRBV6-5 with TRBJ2-1; 7 bases are shared with TRBD1. The V gene's germline CDR1 is MNHEY and CDR2 SVGAGI. The CDR3 length is 16 residues. The trim removed 6 bases at V and 4 bases at J, leaving 12 bases unmatched. The CDR3 here is CASRLFDRVPYNEQFF. As DNA, the CDR3 is TGTGCCAGCAGACTCTTTGACAGGGTTCCGTACAATGAGCAGTTCTTC.

About this clonotype: This likely comes from a read error, as the CDR3 has no conserved phenylalanine or tryptophan at its end. The chain uses TRBV4-2 and TRBJ2-2; a weak D match, TRBD2 (6 bases). CDR3 size: 15 residues. Germline CDR1 is LGHNA and CDR2 is YNFKEQ. Here the CDR3 reads CASSRPGGDTGGLFY. The DNA of the CDR3 is TGTGCCAGCAGCCGACCCGGGGGAGACACCGGGGGGCTGTTTTAT.

This clonotype was counted a single time. A much larger clone differs from this one at a single base, so this may be a read error. The chain uses TRBV5-5 and TRBJ1-4; no reliable D call. Per the germline V gene, CDR1 is SGHKS and CDR2 is YYEKEE (reference sequence). CDR3 size: 16 residues. CDR3 sequence: CASSYKQRVRDEKLSF. In DNA, the CDR3 is TGTGCCAGCAGCTACAAGCAAAGGGTCCGGGATGAAAAACTGTCTTTT.

This clonotype has a count of ten or more. This sequence joins TRBV9 and TRBJ1-4; 10 bases match TRBD1. Germline trimming cut 3 bases from V and 8 bases from J; bases unmatched to any gene: 10. The CDR3 is 16 residues long. Germline CDR1 reads SGDLS; CDR2 reads YYNGEE. The CDR3: CASSARGDRGGEKLFF. The CDR3 nucleotides are TGTGCCAGCAGCGCCCGGGGGGACAGGGGAGGAGAAAAACTGTTTTTT.

This clonotype was seen ten or more times. The junction departs from germline at one end; a sequencing error may be responsible. V usage is TRBV5-6 and J usage is TRBJ2-3; 11 bases fit TRBD2. The germline V gene has CDR1 SGHDT and CDR2 YYEEEE. CDR3 length equals 14 residues. The CDR3 sequence: CASSLGIELAGDVF. In nucleotides, the CDR3 is TGTGCCAGCAGCTTGGGAATTGAACTAGCGGGGGACGTATTT. The whole variable domain, remainder taken from reference TRBV5-6 and TRBJ2-3, is DAGVTQSPTHLIKTRGQQVTLRCSPKSGHDTVSWYQQALGQGPQFIFQYYEEEERQRGNFPDRFSGHQFPNYSSELNVNALLLGDSALYLCASSLGIELAGDVFGPGTRLTVL.